The clone carrying this T cell receptor (beta chain) was seen more than once but under ten times. Its antigen remains unknown. The entry originates in a study of T-cell memory formation after mild COVID-19. General observations from the study: Clones contracting across day 15 to 85 had a balanced CD4/CD8 profile; later expanding clones leaned CD4+. Clonal second-wave expansions that peaked on day 37 had unconfirmed SARS-CoV-2 specificity.

The CDR3 totals 14 residues. Looked up from germline, CDR1 is DFQATT and CDR2 is SNEGSKA (reference sequence). Trimming shortened V by 3 bases and J by 5 bases, and 16 bases separated the two germline ends. A single record per CDR3 protein comes from TCRdb applying MiXCR to the 5' RACE reads. The sample carries just over 350,000 distinct CDR3 sequences, approximately 14% recorded once. The chain links TRBV20-1 to TRBJ1-2; D gene unclear. The clonotype originates from a man younger than 35 who had mild COVID-19 (a few samples of this study predate the infection). Cell type and time point are not known. Sequenced: PBMCs or a T cell subset sorted from them (not recorded which). This chain's CDR3 is CSASRGRSLYGYTF. As DNA, the CDR3 is TGCAGTGCTAGCCGAGGACGGAGCCTTTATGGCTACACCTTC.